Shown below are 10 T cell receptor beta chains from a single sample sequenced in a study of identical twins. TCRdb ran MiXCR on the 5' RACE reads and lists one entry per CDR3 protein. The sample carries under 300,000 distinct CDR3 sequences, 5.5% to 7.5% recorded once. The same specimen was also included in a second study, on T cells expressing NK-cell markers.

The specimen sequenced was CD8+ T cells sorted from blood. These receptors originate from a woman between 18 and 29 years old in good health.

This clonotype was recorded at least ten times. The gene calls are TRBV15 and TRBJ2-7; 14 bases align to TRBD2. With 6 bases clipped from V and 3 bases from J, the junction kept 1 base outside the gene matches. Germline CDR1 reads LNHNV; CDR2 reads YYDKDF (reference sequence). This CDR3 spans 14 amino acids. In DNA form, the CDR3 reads TGTGCCACCAGGGGGACTAGCGGGAGCTACGAGCAGTACTTC. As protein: CATRGTSGSYEQYF.

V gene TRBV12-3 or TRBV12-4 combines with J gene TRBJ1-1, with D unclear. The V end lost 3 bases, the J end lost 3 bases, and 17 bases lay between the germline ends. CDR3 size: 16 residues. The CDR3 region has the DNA TGTGCCAGCAGTTTTGGTTACCGGATAACGGACACTGAAGCTTTCTTT. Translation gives CASSFGYRITDTEAFF.

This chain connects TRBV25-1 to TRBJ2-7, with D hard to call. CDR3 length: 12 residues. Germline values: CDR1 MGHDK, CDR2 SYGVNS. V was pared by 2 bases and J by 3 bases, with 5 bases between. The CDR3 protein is CASSEPGYEQYF. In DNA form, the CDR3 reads TGTGCCAGCAGTGAACCAGGCTACGAGCAGTACTTC.

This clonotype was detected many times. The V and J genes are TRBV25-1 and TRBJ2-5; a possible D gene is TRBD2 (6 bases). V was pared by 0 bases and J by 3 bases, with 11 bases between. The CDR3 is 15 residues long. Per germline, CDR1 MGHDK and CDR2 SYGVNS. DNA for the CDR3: TGTGCCAGCAGTGAATACGGGACTGCTAAAGAGACCCAGTACTTC. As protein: CASSEYGTAKETQYF. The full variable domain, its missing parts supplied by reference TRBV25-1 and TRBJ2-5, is EADIYQTPRYLVIGTGKKITLECSQTMGHDKMYWYQQDPGMELHLIHYSYGVNSTEKGDLSSESTVSRIRTEHFPLTLESARPSHTSQYLCASSEYGTAKETQYFGPGTRLLVL.

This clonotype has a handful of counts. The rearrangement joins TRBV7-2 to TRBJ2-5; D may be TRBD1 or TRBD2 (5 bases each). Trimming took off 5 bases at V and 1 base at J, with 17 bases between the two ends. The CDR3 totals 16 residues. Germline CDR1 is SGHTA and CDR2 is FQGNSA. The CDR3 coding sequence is TGTGCCAGCAGCCGAGGGGCCATGGGCAGCCAAGAGACCCAGTACTTC. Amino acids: CASSRGAMGSQETQYF.

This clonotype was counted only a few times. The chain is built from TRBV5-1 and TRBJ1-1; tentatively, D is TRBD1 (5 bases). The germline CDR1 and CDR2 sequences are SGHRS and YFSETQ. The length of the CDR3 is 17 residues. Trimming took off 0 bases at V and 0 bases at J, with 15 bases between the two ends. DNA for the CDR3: TGCGCCAGCAGCTTGGGGCAGGGCCTCCCTATGAACACTGAAGCTTTCTTT. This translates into CASSLGQGLPMNTEAFF.

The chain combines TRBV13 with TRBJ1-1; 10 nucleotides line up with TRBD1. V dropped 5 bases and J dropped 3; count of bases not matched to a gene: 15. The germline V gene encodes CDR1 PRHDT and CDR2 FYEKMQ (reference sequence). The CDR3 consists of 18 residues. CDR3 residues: CASSPSTGTGVGDTEAFF. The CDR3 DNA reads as TGTGCCAGCAGCCCGTCGACCGGGACAGGGGTAGGTGACACTGAAGCTTTCTTT.

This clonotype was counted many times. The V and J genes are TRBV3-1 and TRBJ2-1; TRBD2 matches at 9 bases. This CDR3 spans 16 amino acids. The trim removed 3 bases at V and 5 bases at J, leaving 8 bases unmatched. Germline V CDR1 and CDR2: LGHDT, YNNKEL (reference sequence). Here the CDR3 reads CASSHPGTSTNNEQFF. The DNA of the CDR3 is TGTGCCAGCAGCCACCCCGGGACTAGCACTAACAATGAGCAGTTCTTC.

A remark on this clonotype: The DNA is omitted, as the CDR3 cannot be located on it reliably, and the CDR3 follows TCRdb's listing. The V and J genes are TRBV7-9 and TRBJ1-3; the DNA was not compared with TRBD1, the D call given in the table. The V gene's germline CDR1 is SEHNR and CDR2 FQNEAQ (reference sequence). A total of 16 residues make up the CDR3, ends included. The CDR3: CASSFGAGVEGNTIYF.

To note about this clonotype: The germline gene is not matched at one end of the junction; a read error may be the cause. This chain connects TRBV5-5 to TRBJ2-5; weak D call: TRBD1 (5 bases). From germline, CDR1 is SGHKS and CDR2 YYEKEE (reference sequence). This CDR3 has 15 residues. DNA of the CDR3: TGTGCCAGCGGCTTGGGGCTCCTTAGCAGAGAGACCCAGTACTTC. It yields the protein CASGLGLLSRETQYF.